Listed below are T cell receptor beta chains from one sample, sequenced in a study of shared clonotypes between healthy human individuals. Sequencing was performed with immunoSEQ multiplex PCR; in TCRdb, only in-frame clones are kept and a portion is missing. The table shows about 980,000 clones, with approximately 76% occurring only once. Sequencing used memory CD4+ T cells sorted from blood. The receptors originated from a man aged 18 to 30 in good health. Each CDR3 is given with its conserved first and last residue. Fields, in order: clone size, D gene, J gene, V gene, CDR3 protein, CDR3 DNA. A D gene is named only where the DNA matches it firmly. A row's size may be missing; if present it is once, few, many or a size class.

size: NA; D: TRBD2; J: TRBJ2-3; V: TRBV2; CDR3: CASSEVLAGGTDTQYF; DNA: TGTGCCAGCAGTGAAGTGCTAGCGGGTGGCACAGATACGCAGTATTTT
size: few; D: NA; J: TRBJ2-3; V: TRBV11-2; CDR3: CASSLERLASTDTQYF; DNA: TGTGCCAGCAGCTTAGAGCGGCTAGCGAGCACAGATACGCAGTATTTT
size: NA; D: TRBD2; J: TRBJ2-1; V: TRBV11-2; CDR3: CASSGRLAGANEQFF; DNA: TGTGCCAGCAGCGGACGACTAGCGGGGGCAAATGAGCAGTTCTTC
size: NA; D: NA; J: TRBJ2-5; V: TRBV11-2; CDR3: CASSRTRVETQYF; DNA: TGTGCCAGCAGTAGGACTCGGGTGGAGACCCAGTACTTC
size: NA; D: NA; J: TRBJ2-1; V: TRBV12-5; CDR3: CASGLAAGNIGNEQFF; DNA: TGTGCTAGTGGTTTGGCTGCGGGAAACATCGGGAATGAGCAGTTCTTC
size: NA; D: NA; J: TRBJ1-2; V: TRBV30; CDR3: CAAQGEDYGYTF; DNA: TGTGCCGCGCAAGGGGAGGACTATGGCTACACCTTC
size: NA; D: NA; J: TRBJ1-1; V: TRBV11-2; CDR3: CASSHGQYLEAFF; DNA: TGTGCCAGCAGCCACGGACAGTACCTTGAAGCTTTCTTT
size: NA; D: TRBD2; J: TRBJ2-7; V: TRBV18; CDR3: CASSWGLADSYEQYF; DNA: TGTGCCAGCTCATGGGGACTAGCGGATTCCTACGAGCAGTACTTC
size: NA; D: TRBD1; J: TRBJ2-7; V: TRBV11-2; CDR3: CASSMPLLDRSVEYF; DNA: TGTGCCAGCAGCATGCCCTTATTGGACAGGTCGGTGGAGTACTTC
size: NA; D: NA; J: TRBJ2-7; V: TRBV9; CDR3: CASSVGRVSRGEQYF; DNA: TGTGCCAGCAGCGTAGGCCGGGTCTCCAGGGGAGAGCAGTACTTC
size: NA; D: TRBD2; J: TRBJ2-7; V: TRBV7-2; CDR3: CASSFTGTSTYEQYF; DNA: TGTGCCAGCAGCTTCACCGGGACTAGCACCTACGAGCAGTACTTC
size: NA; D: NA; J: TRBJ1-1; V: TRBV29-1; CDR3: CSVHRGGGVLNTEAFF; DNA: TGCAGCGTTCATAGGGGAGGGGGAGTGTTGAACACTGAAGCTTTCTTT
size: NA; D: NA; J: TRBJ2-3; V: TRBV7-9; CDR3: CASSLDPHTQYF; DNA: TGTGCCAGCAGCTTAGATCCTCATACGCAGTATTTT
size: once; D: TRBD1; J: TRBJ2-2; V: TRBV19; CDR3: CASSRGQVARDGELFF; DNA: TGTGCCAGTAGTAGAGGACAGGTCGCGCGTGACGGGGAGCTGTTTTTT
size: NA; D: NA; J: TRBJ2-7; V: TRBV7-6; CDR3: CASSLGGVGAYYEQYF; DNA: TGTGCCAGCAGCTTAGGGGGGGTAGGGGCCTACTACGAGCAGTACTTC
size: NA; D: NA; J: TRBJ1-3; V: TRBV28; CDR3: CASSLSTVSGNTIYF; DNA: TGTGCCAGCAGTTTATCGACGGTTTCTGGAAACACCATATATTTT
size: NA; D: NA; J: TRBJ1-5; V: TRBV28; CDR3: CASSSRDFSNQPQHF; DNA: TGTGCCAGCAGTTCGAGGGACTTTAGCAATCAGCCCCAGCATTTT
size: NA; D: NA; J: TRBJ2-1; V: TRBV7-2; CDR3: CASSLLNEQFF; DNA: TGTGCCAGCAGCCTCTTAAATGAGCAGTTCTTC
size: NA; D: NA; J: TRBJ1-4; V: TRBV6-1; CDR3: CASRRGGEKLFF; DNA: TGTGCCAGCCGAAGGGGTGGGGAAAAACTGTTTTTT
size: NA; D: TRBD1; J: TRBJ1-5; V: TRBV27; CDR3: CASYHSDRGHSNQPQHF; DNA: TGTGCCAGCTATCATAGCGACAGGGGGCATAGCAATCAGCCCCAGCATTTT
size: NA; D: TRBD2; J: TRBJ2-1; V: TRBV9; CDR3: CASSVVSGTNEQFF; DNA: TGTGCCAGCAGCGTAGTTAGCGGGACCAATGAGCAGTTCTTC
size: NA; D: NA; J: TRBJ2-1; V: TRBV29-1; CDR3: CSVVVGNEQFF; DNA: TGCAGCGTTGTAGTGGGCAATGAGCAGTTCTTC
size: NA; D: TRBD1; J: TRBJ1-5; V: TRBV7-2; CDR3: CASSLGQGNNQPQHF; DNA: TGTGCCAGCAGCTTAGGACAGGGAAACAATCAGCCCCAGCATTTT
size: NA; D: NA; J: TRBJ2-2; V: TRBV11-3; CDR3: CASSLAAGMTGELFF; DNA: TGTGCCAGCAGCTTAGCAGCGGGTATGACCGGGGAGCTGTTTTTT
size: NA; D: TRBD1; J: TRBJ1-2; V: TRBV5-1; CDR3: CASRPPGQGAAGYTF; DNA: TGCGCCAGCAGGCCCCCAGGACAGGGGGCGGCTGGCTACACCTTC
size: NA; D: TRBD2; J: TRBJ2-1; V: TRBV6-1; CDR3: CASSEGLAVDNEQFF; DNA: TGTGCCAGCAGTGAAGGCCTAGCGGTTGACAATGAGCAGTTCTTC
size: NA; D: NA; J: TRBJ2-2; V: TRBV14; CDR3: CASSQGGRTWTGELFF; DNA: TGTGCCAGCAGCCAAGGTGGACGGACCTGGACCGGGGAGCTGTTTTTT
size: NA; D: TRBD1; J: TRBJ2-5; V: TRBV7-9; CDR3: CASSFDGTGGETQYF; DNA: TGTGCCAGCAGCTTCGATGGGACAGGCGGAGAGACCCAGTACTTC
size: NA; D: NA; J: TRBJ2-2; V: TRBV30; CDR3: CAWIRAQGTGELFF; DNA: TGTGCCTGGATCCGAGCCCAGGGAACCGGGGAGCTGTTTTTT